These T cell receptor beta chains were read from a single sample in a study of blood T cell repertoires in COVID-19. The table came from immunoSEQ multiplex PCR; TCRdb's copy has only in-frame clones and leaves some out. The top ten hold around 5% of the sample, which has around 300,000 clones, over 75% seen once. The sequenced material came from PBMCs or T cells enriched from blood (not recorded which). Receptors were obtained from a young man who had recovered from COVID-19. CDR3s include the opening cysteine and the closing phenylalanine or tryptophan. Fields, in order: CDR3 length, clone size, V gene, J gene, D gene, CDR3 protein, CDR3 DNA. The D gene is left open where the match is weak. Size tells how often a clone was seen (once, few, many) or the class of an expanded clone, and some rows leave it out.

15	-	TRBV29-1	TRBJ1-1	-	CSVEAVTTGYTEAFF	TGCAGCGTTGAAGCGGTGACAACGGGATACACTGAAGCTTTCTTT
12	-	TRBV15	TRBJ2-7	-	CATSRNSPEQYF	TGTGCCACCAGCAGAAACAGCCCCGAGCAGTACTTC
14	-	TRBV5-1	TRBJ2-3	-	CASSLQAPTDTQYF	TGCGCCAGCAGTTTACAGGCCCCCACAGATACGCAGTATTTT
14	-	TRBV5-1	TRBJ2-7	TRBD2	CASSGAGETYEQYF	TGCGCCAGCAGCGGGGCGGGGGAGACCTACGAGCAGTACTTC
16	-	TRBV28	TRBJ2-2	TRBD1	CASRKRRTGDTGELFF	TGTGCCAGCAGGAAACGCCGGACAGGGGACACCGGGGAGCTGTTTTTT
13	-	TRBV27	TRBJ2-5	-	CASSLVRQETQYF	TGTGCCAGCAGTTTAGTCAGACAAGAGACCCAGTACTTC
16	-	TRBV5-6	TRBJ2-1	-	CASSLAEGSSYNEQFF	TGTGCCAGCAGCTTGGCCGAGGGCAGCTCCTACAATGAGCAGTTCTTC
14	-	TRBV24-1	TRBJ1-2	TRBD1	CATSDGQGNYGYTF	TGTGCCACCAGTGATGGACAGGGTAACTATGGCTACACCTTC
12	-	TRBV19	TRBJ1-3	-	CASQGYGNTIYF	TGTGCCAGCCAGGGTTACGGAAACACCATATATTTT
14	-	TRBV2	TRBJ1-1	-	CASSLVAGDTEAFF	TGTGCCAGCAGTCTTGTGGCAGGGGACACTGAAGCTTTCTTT
15	-	TRBV20-1	TRBJ2-2	-	CSASVVPLNTGELFF	TGCAGTGCTAGTGTAGTCCCACTGAACACCGGGGAGCTGTTTTTT
16	-	TRBV24-1	TRBJ2-1	TRBD2	CATSDRGGRWSNEQFF	TGTGCCACCAGTGATCGGGGGGGCCGATGGTCCAATGAGCAGTTCTTC
18	-	TRBV6-2/TRBV6-3	TRBJ2-1	TRBD2	CASSYLAGGLGSYNEQFF	TGTGCCAGCAGTTACCTAGCGGGGGGGCTGGGTTCCTACAATGAGCAGTTCTTC
15	-	TRBV7-9	TRBJ2-2	-	CASSFIAGDTGELFF	TGTGCCAGCAGCTTCATCGCAGGGGACACCGGGGAGCTGTTTTTT
15	-	TRBV6-5	TRBJ2-3	TRBD2	CASIQGAGDTDTQYF	TGTGCCAGCATTCAAGGTGCGGGGGACACAGATACGCAGTATTTT
15	-	TRBV2	TRBJ1-5	TRBD1	CASSPGQVGNQPQHF	TGTGCCAGCAGTCCAGGACAGGTTGGCAATCAGCCCCAGCATTTT
16	-	TRBV14	TRBJ2-7	TRBD1	CASSWTGGPRVYEQYF	TGTGCCAGCAGCTGGACAGGGGGCCCCCGAGTCTACGAGCAGTACTTC
18	-	TRBV7-2	TRBJ2-1	-	CASSLFGGAVLSYNEQFF	TGTGCCAGCAGCTTATTTGGCGGGGCCGTTCTATCCTACAATGAGCAGTTCTTC
15	-	TRBV10-3	TRBJ2-1	TRBD2	CAISENSGGQNEQFF	TGTGCCATCAGTGAGAACAGCGGGGGGCAAAATGAGCAGTTCTTC
14	-	TRBV24-1	TRBJ2-1	TRBD1	CATSVRTGYNEQFF	TGTGCCACCAGTGTCCGGACAGGGTACAATGAGCAGTTCTTC
14	-	TRBV5-1	TRBJ2-7	-	CASSPDSGAYEQYF	TGCGCCAGCAGCCCCGACTCGGGAGCCTACGAGCAGTACTTC
15	-	TRBV29-1	TRBJ1-5	TRBD1	CSVETGAGGNQPQHF	TGCAGCGTTGAGACAGGGGCCGGTGGCAATCAGCCCCAGCATTTT
12	-	TRBV2	TRBJ2-3	-	CASSEDGGTQYF	TGTGCCAGCAGTGAAGACGGAGGTACGCAGTATTTT
13	-	TRBV6-5	TRBJ1-2	TRBD1	CASSPGGTGGYTF	TGTGCCAGCAGCCCAGGGGGGACTGGTGGCTACACCTTC
15	few	TRBV28	TRBJ1-6	-	CASSLTVTLVAPLHF	TGTGCCAGCAGTTTGACAGTGACATTGGTGGCACCCCTCCACTTT
16	-	TRBV3-1/TRBV3-2	TRBJ1-5	TRBD1	CASSQLPGGSNQPQHF	TGTGCCAGCAGCCAACTTCCAGGGGGTAGCAATCAGCCCCAGCATTTT
12	-	TRBV2	TRBJ2-2	-	CASSLDTGELFF	TGTGCCAGCAGCTTAGACACCGGGGAGCTGTTTTTT
14	-	TRBV6-4	TRBJ1-2	TRBD1	CASSESGGQYGYTF	TGTGCCAGCAGTGAGTCAGGGGGGCAGTATGGCTACACCTTC
17	-	TRBV11-2	TRBJ2-2	-	CASTPDGGARRTGELFF	TGTGCCAGCACCCCGGATGGGGGGGCGCGAAGGACCGGGGAGCTGTTTTTT
15	-	TRBV5-8	TRBJ1-1	TRBD1	CASSSNRGFNTEAFF	TGTGCCAGCAGCTCCAACAGGGGGTTTAACACTGAAGCTTTCTTT
17	few	TRBV7-9	TRBJ2-3	-	CASSLAPPIRGTDTQYF	TGTGCCAGCAGCTTAGCCCCGCCGATTAGAGGTACAGATACGCAGTATTTT
12	once	TRBV6-5	TRBJ1-3	-	CASTSSGNTIYF	TGTGCCAGCACTAGCTCTGGAAACACCATATATTTT
13	-	TRBV12-3/TRBV12-4	TRBJ1-1	-	CASSLGTFTEAFF	TGTGCCAGCAGTTTAGGGACATTCACTGAAGCTTTCTTT
15	once	TRBV4-2	TRBJ1-5	-	CASSNETGGLQPQHF	TGTGCCAGCTCCAACGAAACGGGAGGGCTCCAGCCCCAGCATTTT
15	-	TRBV5-1	TRBJ1-1	TRBD1	CASSLGTGEYTEAFF	TGCGCCAGCAGCTTGGGGACAGGGGAGTACACTGAAGCTTTCTTT
12	once	TRBV2	TRBJ2-2	-	CASSKSRWELFF	TGTGCCAGCAGCAAAAGCAGGTGGGAGCTGTTTTTT
17	-	TRBV7-9	TRBJ1-2	TRBD1	CASSLQGARGVNYGYTF	TGTGCCAGCAGCTTACAGGGGGCGCGAGGGGTTAACTATGGCTACACCTTC
14	once	TRBV28	TRBJ1-1	-	CASLLRGTNTEAFF	TGTGCCAGCCTACTCCGGGGGACGAACACTGAAGCTTTCTTT
14	once	TRBV18	TRBJ2-7	-	CASSPDRSPYEQYF	TGTGCCAGCTCACCAGACAGGAGTCCCTACGAGCAGTACTTC
12	-	TRBV20-1	TRBJ1-1	-	CSASPMNTEAFF	TGCAGTGCTAGTCCCATGAACACTGAAGCTTTCTTT
15	-	TRBV28	TRBJ2-3	-	CASSPGTSSTDTQYF	TGTGCCAGCAGTCCGGGGACTTCTAGCACAGATACGCAGTATTTT
14	-	TRBV29-1	TRBJ1-2	TRBD1	CSVDFTDRTYGYTF	TGCAGCGTTGACTTTACGGACAGGACCTATGGCTACACCTTC
18	-	TRBV5-4	TRBJ2-7	-	CASSSGTQRRLGANEQYF	TGTGCCAGCAGCTCGGGCACCCAACGGCGTTTAGGGGCCAACGAGCAGTACTTC
16	-	TRBV2	TRBJ1-6	TRBD1	CASSQRTGGSNSPLHF	TGTGCCAGCAGCCAAAGGACAGGGGGAAGTAATTCACCCCTCCACTTT
11	-	TRBV6-5	TRBJ1-2	-	CASSRGVSYTF	TGTGCCAGCAGTCGGGGTGTTAGCTACACCTTC
16	-	TRBV9	TRBJ2-5	-	CASSVVGSVREETQYF	TGTGCCAGCAGCGTAGTCGGTAGCGTAAGGGAAGAGACCCAGTACTTC
13	-	TRBV6-5	TRBJ2-3	-	CASRSTMTDTQYF	TGTGCCAGCAGATCCACTATGACAGATACGCAGTATTTT
15	-	TRBV19	TRBJ2-1	TRBD2	CASSISTSDYNEQFF	TGTGCCAGTAGTATCTCAACTAGCGACTACAATGAGCAGTTCTTC
18	-	TRBV11-2	TRBJ1-5	TRBD1	CASSSTDRGPISNQPQHF	TGTGCCAGCAGCTCGACTGACAGGGGGCCGATTAGCAATCAGCCCCAGCATTTT
17	once	TRBV19	TRBJ1-5	TRBD1	CASSIVLTGAANQPQHF	TGTGCCAGTAGTATAGTTCTCACAGGGGCCGCCAATCAGCCCCAGCATTTT
14	-	TRBV28	TRBJ1-1	-	CASTLPGSDTEAFF	TGTGCCAGCACCCTCCCGGGTTCGGACACTGAAGCTTTCTTT
13	-	TRBV12-3/TRBV12-4	TRBJ2-5	-	CASSLQGPETQYF	TGTGCCAGCAGTTTACAGGGGCCAGAGACCCAGTACTTC
15	-	TRBV9	TRBJ2-3	TRBD2	CASSEESGGTLTQYF	TGTGCCAGCAGCGAGGAAAGCGGGGGGACTCTAACGCAGTATTTT
13	-	TRBV3-1/TRBV3-2	TRBJ1-3	-	CASSQEISGTIYF	TGTGCCAGCAGCCAAGAGATTTCGGGCACCATATATTTT
16	-	TRBV27	TRBJ1-6	-	CASSSGAGATDSPLHF	TGTGCCAGCAGTTCAGGGGCAGGGGCTACCGATTCACCCCTCCACTTT
14	few	TRBV18	TRBJ1-1	TRBD1	CASSPGQLNTEAFF	TGTGCCAGCTCACCGGGACAGCTGAACACTGAAGCTTTCTTT
12	few	TRBV12-3/TRBV12-4	TRBJ1-2	-	CASTPGGYGYTF	TGTGCCAGCACCCCTGGAGGGTATGGCTACACCTTC
17	-	TRBV18	TRBJ1-5	TRBD1	CASSPTQTGNRNQPQHF	TGTGCCAGCTCACCTACACAGACAGGGAATAGGAATCAGCCCCAGCATTTT
14	-	TRBV5-1	TRBJ1-1	-	CASSMTGANTEAFF	TGCGCCAGCAGCATGACAGGAGCGAACACTGAAGCTTTCTTT
14	-	TRBV5-4	TRBJ1-1	TRBD1	CASSLGQGATEAFF	TGTGCCAGCAGCCTGGGACAGGGGGCCACTGAAGCTTTCTTT